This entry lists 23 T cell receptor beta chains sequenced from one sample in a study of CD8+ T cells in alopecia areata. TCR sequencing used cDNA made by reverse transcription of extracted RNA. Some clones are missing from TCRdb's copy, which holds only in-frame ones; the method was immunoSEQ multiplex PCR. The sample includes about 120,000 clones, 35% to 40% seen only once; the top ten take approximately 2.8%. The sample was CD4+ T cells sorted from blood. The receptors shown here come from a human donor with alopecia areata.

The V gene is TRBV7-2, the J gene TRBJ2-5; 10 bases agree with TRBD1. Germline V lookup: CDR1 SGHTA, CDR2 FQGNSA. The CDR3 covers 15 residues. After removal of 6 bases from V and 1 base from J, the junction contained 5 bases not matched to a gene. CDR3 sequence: CASRGDRGFQETQYF. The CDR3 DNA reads TGTGCCAGCAGAGGGGACAGGGGTTTCCAAGAGACCCAGTACTTC.

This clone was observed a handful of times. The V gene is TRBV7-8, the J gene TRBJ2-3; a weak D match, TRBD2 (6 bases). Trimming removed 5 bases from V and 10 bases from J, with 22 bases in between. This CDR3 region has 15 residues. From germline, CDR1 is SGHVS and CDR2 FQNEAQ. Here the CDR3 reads CASSTQRVSSPAQYF. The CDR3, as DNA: TGTGCCAGCAGCACCCAGCGGGTCTCGAGTCCGGCGCAGTATTTT.

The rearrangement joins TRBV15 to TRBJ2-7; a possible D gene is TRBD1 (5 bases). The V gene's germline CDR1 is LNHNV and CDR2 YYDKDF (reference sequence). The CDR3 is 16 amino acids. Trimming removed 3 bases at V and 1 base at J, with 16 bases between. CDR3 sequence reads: CATSSLVRGGSYEQYF. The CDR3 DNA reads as TGTGCCACCAGCAGCCTCGTTAGGGGTGGGTCCTACGAGCAGTACTTC. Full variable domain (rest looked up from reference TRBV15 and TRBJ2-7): DAMVIQNPRYQVTQFGKPVTLSCSQTLNHNVMYWYQQKSSQAPKLLFHYYDKDFNNEADTPDNFQSRRPNTSFCFLDIRSPGLGDTAMYLCATSSLVRGGSYEQYFGPGTRLTVT.

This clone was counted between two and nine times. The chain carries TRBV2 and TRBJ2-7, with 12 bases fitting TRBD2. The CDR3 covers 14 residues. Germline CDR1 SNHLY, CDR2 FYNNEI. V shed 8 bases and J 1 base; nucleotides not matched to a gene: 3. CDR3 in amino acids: CASVGLAGSYEQYF. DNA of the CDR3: TGTGCCAGCGTCGGACTAGCGGGGTCCTACGAGCAGTACTTC.

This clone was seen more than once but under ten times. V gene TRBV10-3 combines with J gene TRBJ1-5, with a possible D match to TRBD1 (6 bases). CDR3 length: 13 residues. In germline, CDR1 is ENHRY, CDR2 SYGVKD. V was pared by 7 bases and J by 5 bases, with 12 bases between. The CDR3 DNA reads TGTGCCATCAAACAGGGCGCGGATCAGCCCCAGCATTTT. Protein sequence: CAIKQGADQPQHF.

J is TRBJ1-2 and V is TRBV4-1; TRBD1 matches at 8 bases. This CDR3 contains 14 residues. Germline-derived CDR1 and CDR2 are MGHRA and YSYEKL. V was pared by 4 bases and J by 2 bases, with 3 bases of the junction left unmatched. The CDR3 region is CASSRQGWNYGYTF. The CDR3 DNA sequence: TGCGCCAGCAGCCGACAGGGGTGGAACTATGGCTACACCTTC.

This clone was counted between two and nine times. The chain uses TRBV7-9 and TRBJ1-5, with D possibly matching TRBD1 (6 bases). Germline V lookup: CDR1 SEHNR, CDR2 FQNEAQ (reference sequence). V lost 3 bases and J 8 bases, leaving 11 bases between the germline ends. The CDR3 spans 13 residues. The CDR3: CASSLPTGEPQHF. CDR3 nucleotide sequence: TGTGCCAGCAGCTTGCCGACAGGTGAGCCCCAGCATTTT.

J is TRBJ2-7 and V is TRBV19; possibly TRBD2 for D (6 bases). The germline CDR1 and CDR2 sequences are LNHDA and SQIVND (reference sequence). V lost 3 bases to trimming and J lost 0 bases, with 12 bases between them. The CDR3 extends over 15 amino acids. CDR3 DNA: TGTGCCAGTAGTATCCGGGACTCAGGCTCCTACGAGCAGTACTTC. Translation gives CASSIRDSGSYEQYF. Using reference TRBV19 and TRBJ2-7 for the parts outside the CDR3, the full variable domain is DGGITQSPKYLFRKEGQNVTLSCEQNLNHDAMYWYRQDPGQGLRLIYYSQIVNDFQKGDIAEGYSVSREKKESFPLTVTSAQKNPTAFYLCASSIRDSGSYEQYFGPGTRLTVT.

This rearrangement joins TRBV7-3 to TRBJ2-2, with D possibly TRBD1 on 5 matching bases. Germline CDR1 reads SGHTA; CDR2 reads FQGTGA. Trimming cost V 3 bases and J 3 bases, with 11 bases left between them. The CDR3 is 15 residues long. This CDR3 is CASSFSGRYTGELFF. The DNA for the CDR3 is TGTGCCAGCAGCTTCTCAGGGCGTTACACCGGGGAGCTGTTTTTT.

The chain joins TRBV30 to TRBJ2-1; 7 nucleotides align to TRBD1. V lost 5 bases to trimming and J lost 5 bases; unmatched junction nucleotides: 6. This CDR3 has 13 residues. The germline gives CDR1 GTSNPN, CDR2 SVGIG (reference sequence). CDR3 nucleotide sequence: TGTGCCTGGGTTGGGGACAGCCACAATGAGCAGTTCTTC. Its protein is CAWVGDSHNEQFF. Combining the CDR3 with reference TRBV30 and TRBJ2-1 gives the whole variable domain SQTIHQWPATLVQPVGSPLSLECTVEGTSNPNLYWYRQAAGRGLQLLFYSVGIGQISSEVPQNLSASRPQDRQFILSSKKLLLSDSGFYLCAWVGDSHNEQFFGPGTRLTVL.

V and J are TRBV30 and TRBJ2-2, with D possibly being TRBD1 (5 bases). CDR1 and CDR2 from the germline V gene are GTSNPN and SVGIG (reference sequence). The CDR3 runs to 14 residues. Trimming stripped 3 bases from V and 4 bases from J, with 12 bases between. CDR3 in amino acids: CAWRPGPGTGELFF. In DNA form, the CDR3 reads TGTGCCTGGAGACCAGGGCCAGGCACCGGGGAGCTGTTTTTT.

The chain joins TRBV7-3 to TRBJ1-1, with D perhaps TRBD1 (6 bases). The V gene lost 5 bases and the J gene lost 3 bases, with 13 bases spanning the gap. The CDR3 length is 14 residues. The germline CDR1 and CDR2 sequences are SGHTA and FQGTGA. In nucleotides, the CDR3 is TGTGCCAGCAGCCTTAGTACAGGGTACACTGAAGCTTTCTTT. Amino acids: CASSLSTGYTEAFF. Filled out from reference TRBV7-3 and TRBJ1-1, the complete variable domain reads GAGVSQTPSNKVTEKGKYVELRCDPISGHTALYWYRQSLGQGPEFLIYFQGTGAADDSGLPNDRFFAVRPEGSVSTLKIQRTERGDSAVYLCASSLSTGYTEAFFGQGTRLTVV.

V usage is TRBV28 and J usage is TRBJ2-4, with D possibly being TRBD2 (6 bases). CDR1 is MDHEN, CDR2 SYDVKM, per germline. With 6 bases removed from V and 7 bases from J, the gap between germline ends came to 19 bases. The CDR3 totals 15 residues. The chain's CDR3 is CASSSTGTAQNIQYF. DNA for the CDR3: TGTGCCAGCAGCTCCACCGGGACTGCCCAGAACATTCAGTACTTC.

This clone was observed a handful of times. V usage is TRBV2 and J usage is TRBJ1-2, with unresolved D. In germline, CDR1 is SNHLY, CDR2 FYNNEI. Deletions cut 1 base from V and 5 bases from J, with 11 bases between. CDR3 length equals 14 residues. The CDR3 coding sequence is TGTGCCAGCAGTGAAGAGGGCAGAAATTATGGCTACACCTTC. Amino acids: CASSEEGRNYGYTF.

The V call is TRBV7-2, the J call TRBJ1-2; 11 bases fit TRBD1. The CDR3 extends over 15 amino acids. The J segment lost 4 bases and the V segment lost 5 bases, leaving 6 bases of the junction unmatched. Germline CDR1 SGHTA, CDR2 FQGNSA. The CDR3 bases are TGTGCCAGCAGCCCTGGGACAGGGGGTCCCTATGGCTACACCTTC. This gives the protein CASSPGTGGPYGYTF.

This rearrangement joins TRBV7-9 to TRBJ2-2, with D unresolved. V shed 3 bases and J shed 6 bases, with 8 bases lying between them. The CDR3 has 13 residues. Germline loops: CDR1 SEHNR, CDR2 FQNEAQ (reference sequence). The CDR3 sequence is CASSLESSGELFF. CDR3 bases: TGTGCCAGCAGCTTGGAAAGCTCCGGGGAGCTGTTTTTT.

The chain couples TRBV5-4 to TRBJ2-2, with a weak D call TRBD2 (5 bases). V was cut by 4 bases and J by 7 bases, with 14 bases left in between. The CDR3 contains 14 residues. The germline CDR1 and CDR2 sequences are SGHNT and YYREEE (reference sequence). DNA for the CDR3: TGTGCCAGCAGCCGAATACTAGATCTCGGGGAGCTGTTTTTT. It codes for CASSRILDLGELFF.

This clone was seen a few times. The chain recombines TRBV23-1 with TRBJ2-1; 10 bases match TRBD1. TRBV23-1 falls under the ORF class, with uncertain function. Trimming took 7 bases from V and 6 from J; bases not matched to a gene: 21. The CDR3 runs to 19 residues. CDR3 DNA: TGCGCCAGCACCCAGACAGGGGGCGCGAATATGGGCCCTTTCAATGAGCAGTTCTTC. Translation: CASTQTGGANMGPFNEQFF.

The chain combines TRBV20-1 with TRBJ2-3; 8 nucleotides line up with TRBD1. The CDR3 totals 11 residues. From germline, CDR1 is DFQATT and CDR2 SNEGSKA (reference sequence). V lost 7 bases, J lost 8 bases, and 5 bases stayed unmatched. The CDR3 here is CSVLQGGTQYF. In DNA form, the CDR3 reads TGCAGTGTCTTACAGGGGGGTACGCAGTATTTT.

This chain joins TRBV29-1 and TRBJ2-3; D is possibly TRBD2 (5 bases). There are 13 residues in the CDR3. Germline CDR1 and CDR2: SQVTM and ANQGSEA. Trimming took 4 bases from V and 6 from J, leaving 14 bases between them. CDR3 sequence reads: CSVAPIPGDTQYF. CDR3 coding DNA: TGCAGCGTTGCCCCCATACCGGGGGATACGCAGTATTTT.

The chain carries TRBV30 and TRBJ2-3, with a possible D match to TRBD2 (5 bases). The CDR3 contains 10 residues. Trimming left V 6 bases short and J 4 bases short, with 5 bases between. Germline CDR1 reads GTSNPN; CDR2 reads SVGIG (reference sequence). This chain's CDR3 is CACGADTQYF. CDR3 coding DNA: TGTGCCTGCGGGGCAGATACGCAGTATTTT.

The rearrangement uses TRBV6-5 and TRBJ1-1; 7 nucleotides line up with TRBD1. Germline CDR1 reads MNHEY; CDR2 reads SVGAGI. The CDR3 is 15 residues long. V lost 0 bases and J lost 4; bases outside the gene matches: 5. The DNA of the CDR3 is TGTGCCAGCAGTTACTCCCACAGGGGTGGCACTGAAGCTTTCTTT. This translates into CASSYSHRGGTEAFF.

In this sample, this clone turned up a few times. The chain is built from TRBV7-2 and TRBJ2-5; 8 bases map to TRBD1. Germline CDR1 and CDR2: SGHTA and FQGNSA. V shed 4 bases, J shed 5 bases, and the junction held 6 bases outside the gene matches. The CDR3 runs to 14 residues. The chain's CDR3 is CASSSRTGWETQYF. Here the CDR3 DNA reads TGTGCCAGCAGCTCACGGACAGGGTGGGAGACCCAGTACTTC.